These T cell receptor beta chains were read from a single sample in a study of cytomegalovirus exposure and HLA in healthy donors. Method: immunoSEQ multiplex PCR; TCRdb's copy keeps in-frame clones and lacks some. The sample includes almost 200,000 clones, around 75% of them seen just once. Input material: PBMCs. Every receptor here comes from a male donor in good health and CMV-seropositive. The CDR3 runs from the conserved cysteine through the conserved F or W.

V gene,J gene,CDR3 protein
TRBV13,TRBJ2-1,CASSRSGDERFF
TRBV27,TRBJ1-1,CASSLGQGSGAFF
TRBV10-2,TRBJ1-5,CAGVGQGAHSQPQHF
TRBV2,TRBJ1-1,CASNGLLNTEAFF
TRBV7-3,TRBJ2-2,CASSLLRTGGNTGELFF
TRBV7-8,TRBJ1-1,CASSPGQGGNTEAFF
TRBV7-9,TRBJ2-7,CASSLAQNGRAPYEQYF
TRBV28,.,CASRRSRDFPGYEQYF
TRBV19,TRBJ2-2,CASISGQTSNTGELFF
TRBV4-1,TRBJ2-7,CASSLGQGDYEQYF
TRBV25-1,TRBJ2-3,CASSEGIAGDTQYF
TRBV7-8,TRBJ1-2,CASSERANYGYTF
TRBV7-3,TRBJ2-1,CASSSAGQGNEQFF
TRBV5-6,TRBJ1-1,CASSSTGGAYTEAFF
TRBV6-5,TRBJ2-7,CASSYLQQQYF